The 3 T cell receptor beta chains given below trace back to one sample, sequenced in a study of T cell responses to AZD1222 COVID-19 vaccine. Some clones are missing from TCRdb's copy, which holds only in-frame ones; the method was immunoSEQ multiplex PCR. Among about 150,000 clones listed, about 91% were seen once. The source was peripheral blood, collected on day 0 of MenACWY control vaccination. These receptors were collected from an adult in good health.

This clone was counted only a few times. The rearrangement links TRBV11-2 to TRBJ1-2; D is undetermined. The CDR3 runs 12 residues. Germline V gives CDR1 SGHAT, CDR2 FQNNGV. V gave up 2 bases and J gave up 7 bases, with 8 bases separating them. This CDR3 reads CASSLSGPGYTF. CDR3 in DNA: TGTGCCAGCAGCTTAAGCGGACCTGGCTACACCTTC.

The chain carries TRBV7-2 and TRBJ2-5; tentatively, D is TRBD2 (5 bases). The germline V and J ends were trimmed by 1 base and 9 bases, with 15 bases remaining between them. Germline CDR1 and CDR2: SGHTA and FQGNSA. The CDR3 loop spans 14 amino acids. CDR3 sequence (DNA): TGTGCCAGCAGCTTAGTTGAGGGCCACTGGTCCCAGTACTTC. Its translation: CASSLVEGHWSQYF.

The chain couples TRBV2 to TRBJ2-1; D remains ambiguous. Germline V CDR1 and CDR2: SNHLY, FYNNEI. V lost 7 bases to trimming and J lost 5 bases, with 9 bases between them. This CDR3 is built from 12 residues. The CDR3 here is CASTRQHNEQFF. CDR3 nucleotides: TGTGCCAGCACGCGGCAACACAATGAGCAGTTCTTC.